A single T cell receptor beta chain is shown here with its context. Its antigen is not known. Amplification targeted the TCR beta CDR3 regions, with RNA transcripts as the source material. HTBI primers primed a first-round RT-PCR, and a second-round multiplex PCR followed. In TCRdb, the multiplex PCR reads were re-called with MiXCR into one record per CDR3 protein. The top ten hold roughly 5.2% of the sample, which has more than 150,000 distinct CDR3 sequences, 37% seen once. Germline V gene data show CDR1 as SGHTA and CDR2 as FQGNSA. The germline V and J ends were trimmed by 1 base and 7 bases, with 14 bases remaining between them. The CDR3 covers 16 residues. This record belongs to a study of Graves' ophthalmopathy and Graves' hyperthyroidism. Study-wide results and caveats: Between ophthalmopathy and stable hyperthyroidism, a 13-signature model drew a separation with around 88% sensitivity and over 80% specificity.

Among the exclusions were patients with other autoimmune diseases, uncontrolled infections, pregnancy or lactation. Out of about 9.3 ml of fresh peripheral blood, PBMCs were obtained. The chain is built from TRBV7-2 and TRBJ1-6; tentative D call: TRBD1 (5 bases). The TCR originated in a woman aged 35 to 49 with Graves' ophthalmopathy. Sample: peripheral blood. CDR3 amino acids: CASSLEGGRANSPLHF. The CDR3 bases are TGTGCCAGCAGCTTAGAAGGCGGCAGGGCGAATTCACCCCTCCACTTT.